These 19 T cell receptor beta chains were sequenced from one sample in a study of tumor and adjacent non-tumor tissue in lung cancer (dated by TCRdb to the late 2010s). Bulk unsorted tissue served as the source for RNA extraction, and RNA quality was assessed using a NanoDrop ND-1000 and an Agilent 2100. The method behind the library was multiplex PCR. TCRdb names Illumina HiSeq 2500 as the instrument used. TCRbeta libraries were constructed through three rounds of nested PCR with primers (Table S4) according to protocols modified from ARM-PCR. TCRdb itself trimmed the public reads at Q25 with fastp, ran MiXCR and retained productive beta chains. Rows merge per CDR3 protein into single entries with the most common DNA and genes. This sample comprises 120,000 or so distinct CDR3 sequences, over 65% of them detected only once. Around 13% of the sample is in the top ten clones. Input material: lung tumor tissue. These receptors were obtained from a young man with non-small cell lung cancer.

This clonotype turned up a few times. The chain couples TRBV5-1 to TRBJ1-1; D is undetermined. Trimming removed 3 bases at V and 0 bases at J, with 12 bases between. This CDR3 is built from 15 residues. Germline CDR1 SGHRS, CDR2 YFSETQ. The CDR3 loop reads CASSYDTIMNTEAFF. The CDR3 bases are TGCGCCAGCAGCTACGATACGATCATGAACACTGAAGCTTTCTTT.

Concerning this clonotype itself: This may be a read error, as it is one base from a much larger clone. The chain couples TRBV29-1 to TRBJ2-3, with D tentatively TRBD2 (7 bases). Germline CDR1 SQVTM, CDR2 ANQGSEA. Trimming removed 3 bases from V and 11 bases from J, with 15 bases in between. CDR3 length: 12 residues. The CDR3 region has the DNA TGCAGCGTTGACCCGAGGGGGGGTGTGCAGTATTTT. Translation: CSVDPRGGVQYF.

As for this clonotype: The junction departs from germline at one end; a sequencing error may be responsible. The chain links TRBV6-5 to TRBJ1-1; D unresolved. This CDR3 contains 11 residues. Germline values: CDR1 MNHEY, CDR2 SVGAGI. The CDR3 nucleotides are TGTGCCAGCGGAGGGTATACTGAAGCTTTATTT. Its protein is CASGGYTEALF.

In this sample, this clonotype turned up many times. The chain joins TRBV4-2 to TRBJ2-7; D gene uncertain. The V end was cut by 3 bases, the J end by 5 bases, with 11 bases between. CDR1 and CDR2 (germline): LGHNA, YNFKEQ. This CDR3 has 13 amino acids. The CDR3 DNA sequence: TGTGCCAGCAGCCACGCCGGGTATAACGAGCAGTACTTC. Its translation: CASSHAGYNEQYF.

This clonotype was counted only a few times. The chain recombines TRBV20-1 with TRBJ2-4, with a possible D match to TRBD1 (6 bases). The CDR3 has 13 amino acids. Germline V gene sequence: CDR1 DFQATT, CDR2 SNEGSKA (reference sequence). CDR3 DNA sequence: TGCACCGCTAGAACAGGGTCCAAAAACATTCAGTACTTC. It is translated as CTARTGSKNIQYF.

In this sample, this clonotype turned up many times. The chain carries TRBV20-1 and TRBJ2-1, with TRBD2 as a possible D gene (6 bases). The CDR3 runs to 14 residues. The V end was cut by 4 bases, the J end by 4 bases, with 14 bases between. The germline V gene has CDR1 DFQATT and CDR2 SNEGSKA (reference sequence). The CDR3 is CSAKAVGGYNEQFF. The CDR3 coding sequence is TGCAGTGCTAAGGCTGTAGGAGGGTACAATGAGCAGTTCTTC.

The V call is TRBV30, the J call TRBJ1-2; D not certain. The CDR3 is made up of 14 amino acids. The V gene lost 8 bases and the J gene lost 5 bases, with 21 bases spanning the gap. Germline V lookup: CDR1 GTSNPN, CDR2 SVGIG (reference sequence). In nucleotides, the CDR3 is TGTGCCACTTCCAAGGGCTCGGAAGGGTATGGCTACACCTTC. Translation: CATSKGSEGYGYTF.

Here the CDR3 reads CAISESYNSPLHF. Written as DNA, the CDR3 is TGTGCCATCAGTGAGTCGTACAATTCACCCCTCCACTTT. The chain uses TRBV10-3 and TRBJ1-6; D is unresolved. The length of the CDR3 is 13 residues. CDR1 ENHRY and CDR2 SYGVKD come from the germline V gene. Trimming took off 0 bases at V and 7 bases at J, with 4 bases between the two ends.

Remarks on this clonotype: It is likely a read error, because the conserved phenylalanine at the end of the CDR3 is missing. V usage is TRBV5-4 and J usage is TRBJ2-2; D is perhaps TRBD1 or TRBD2 (5 bases each). Trimming took off 0 bases at V and 14 bases at J, with 17 bases between the two ends. This CDR3 comprises 14 residues. Germline V lookup: CDR1 SGHNT, CDR2 YYREEE (reference sequence). CDR3 loop: CASSLDQGIGVLFY. DNA of the CDR3: TGTGCCAGCAGCTTGGATCAGGGAATCGGGGTACTGTTTTAT.

Remarks on this clonotype: This may arise from a read error, as a much more abundant clone is one base away. J is TRBJ2-7 and V is TRBV4-2; D tentatively fits TRBD1 or TRBD2 (7 bases each). Trimming took 4 bases from V and 5 from J, leaving 21 bases between them. Per the germline V gene, CDR1 is LGHNA and CDR2 is YNFKEQ. The CDR3 has 16 residues. The CDR3 loop is CASSRREGAGMHEQYF. The DNA for the CDR3 is TGTGCCAGCAGCCGAAGGGAGGGGGCGGGTATGCACGAGCAGTACTTC.

This clonotype occurred many times. This chain links TRBV11-2 with TRBJ2-7; TRBD1 agrees at 7 bases. After removal of 5 bases from V and 2 bases from J, the junction contained 6 bases not matched to a gene. The CDR3 length is 14 residues. The germline gives CDR1 SGHAT, CDR2 FQNNGV. CDR3 sequence reads: CASSQGQGAYEQYF. CDR3 nucleotides: TGTGCCAGCAGCCAGGGTCAGGGGGCCTACGAGCAGTACTTC.

As for this clonotype: One base away lies a much larger clone, so this may be a sequencing read error. The chain carries TRBV20-1 and TRBJ2-3; TRBD1 matches at 7 bases. This CDR3 comprises 14 residues. From germline, CDR1 is DFQATT and CDR2 SNEGSKA (reference sequence). CDR3 nucleotide sequence: TGCAGTGCTCCGGACAGGTTCATCACAGTTACGCAGTATTTT. It specifies CSAPDRFITVTQYF.

Turning to this clonotype: Compared with germline, one end of the junction differs, possibly owing to a read error. The chain links TRBV11-2 to TRBJ2-3; D may match TRBD1 or TRBD2 (5 bases each). The CDR3 totals 14 residues. From germline, CDR1 is SGHAT and CDR2 FQNNGV. DNA for the CDR3: TGTGCCGGCAGCCCCAGGGTGAGGGTAGACACGCAGTATTTT. Its protein product is CAGSPRVRVDTQYF.

Comments on this clonotype: Compared with germline, one end of the junction differs, possibly owing to a read error. CDR3 sequence: CANSQGGLIQGTQYF. The CDR3, as DNA: TGCGCCAACAGCCAAGGGGGCCTAATCCAAGGGACCCAGTACTTC. The rearrangement links TRBV4-3 to TRBJ2-5; 7 bases agree with TRBD1. The germline CDR1 and CDR2 sequences are LGHNA and YSLEER. The CDR3 consists of 15 residues.

With respect to this clonotype: The junction shows a germline mismatch at one end, possibly a read error. The rearrangement joins TRBV4-1 to TRBJ1-5; D may be TRBD1 (6 bases). CDR1 is MGHRA and CDR2 is YSYEKL in the germline V gene. This CDR3 contains 14 residues. CDR3 loop: CASSQEQGNRPRHF. The DNA for the CDR3 is TGCGCCAGCAGCCAAGAGCAGGGGAATCGGCCCCGGCATTTT.

The table lists this clonotype with a few counts. The rearrangement uses TRBV14 and TRBJ1-6, with D maybe TRBD1 (5 bases). This CDR3 spans 16 amino acids. Germline CDR1 SGHDN, CDR2 FVKESK. V was shortened by 4 bases and J by 0 bases, with 10 bases between the two germline ends. The DNA for the CDR3 is TGTGCCAGCAGCCCCAGGGCCTACTCCTATAATTCACCCCTCCACTTT. Translation gives CASSPRAYSYNSPLHF.

As for this clonotype: This could be a read error, since a much larger clone is one nucleotide away. The chain is built from TRBV4-2 and TRBJ1-6; D gene uncertain. The germline V gene encodes CDR1 LGHNA and CDR2 YNFKEQ. The CDR3 is 14 amino acids. The CDR3 here is CASSQDQYNSPLQF. The DNA for the CDR3 is TGTGCCAGCAGCCAGGACCAGTATAATTCACCCCTCCAATTT.

Turning to this clonotype: Germline and junction disagree at one end, which may indicate a read error. The chain employs TRBV5-4 and TRBJ1-1, with a tentative D call TRBD1 (6 bases). CDR1 SGHNT and CDR2 YYREEE come from the germline V gene (reference sequence). This CDR3 comprises 12 residues. In DNA, the CDR3 is TGTGCCAGCAGCTTCTCTACAGGGTTGGCTCTCTTT. This gives the protein CASSFSTGLALF.

A word on this clonotype: It may be a read error: a sequence one base away is much more abundant. The chain uses TRBV20-1 and TRBJ1-4; 9 positions agree with TRBD1. The CDR3 is 15 residues long. Germline CDR1 and CDR2: DFQATT and SNEGSKA (reference sequence). Here the CDR3 reads CSAPDRGATNVKLFF. The CDR3 bases are TGCAGTGCCCCCGACAGGGGGGCAACTAATGTAAAACTGTTTTTT.